This note documents a single TCR beta chain sequence. Its antigen is still unknown. Germline loops: CDR1 LGHDT, CDR2 YNNKEL (reference sequence). The CDR3 sequence is 14 residues long. Trimming shortened V by 3 bases and J by 5 bases, and 14 bases separated the two germline ends. None of the patients had undergone any treatment ahead of thyroid surgery. The sample belongs to a study of metastatic and nonmetastatic thyroid tumors. Across the study: Both malignant and benign thyroid patients supplied peripheral blood and tumor or nodule tissue samples, across which the repertoires of these patients were then compared. Study-wide results and limits: Malignant thyroid tumors reportedly exceeded benign nodules significantly in TCR beta diversity, with the difference appearing in blood and tumor.

Methods used by the authors: A classifier for distant metastasis in papillary thyroid cancer was constructed using CDR3 differences observed across clinicopathological groups. TCRdb re-processed the PCR reads through MiXCR. These V and J calls rely on TCRdb rather than the paper's analysis. Among around 10,000 clones listed, more than 25% were seen once. The sequencing input was tumor tissue. The TCR sequence derives from a female donor with papillary thyroid cancer or a benign thyroid nodule (not recorded which). Some clones in this sample may be carry-over from other donors' samples. V gene TRBV3-1 combines with J gene TRBJ2-7; D may be TRBD2 (5 bases). The CDR3 DNA is TGTGCCAGCAGCCAGCAACTAGATTCAAACGAGCAGTACTTC. This translates into CASSQQLDSNEQYF.